The sequence of this TCR beta chain was determined in a study of T cells after yellow fever vaccination. TCRdb processed the 5' RACE reads anew with MiXCR; each CDR3 protein has one entry. In the table there are some 400,000 distinct CDR3 sequences, around 6.4% of which are singletons. This clonotype has a count of ten or more. There are 13 residues in the CDR3. The germline V gene encodes CDR1 SGHTA and CDR2 FQGNSA. Trimming pared 5 bases from V and 0 bases from J, leaving 5 bases between. Sample: PBMCs, taken 5 days after the yellow fever booster vaccination. The gene calls are TRBV7-2 and TRBJ1-3; D gene ambiguous. The receptor was derived from a man aged 25-45 years who received the YFV17D yellow fever vaccine. CDR3 loop: CASSTSSGNTIYF. The DNA for the CDR3 is TGTGCCAGCAGCACGAGCTCTGGAAACACCATATATTTT. Using reference TRBV7-2 and TRBJ1-3 for the parts outside the CDR3, the full variable domain is GAGVSQSPSNKVTEKGKDVELRCDPISGHTALYWYRQSLGQGLEFLIYFQGNSAPDKSGLPSDRFSAERTGGSVSTLTIQRTQQEDSAVYLCASSTSSGNTIYFGEGSWLTVV.